The next 20 T cell receptor beta chains were all read from a single sample in a study of early stage breast cancer tumors. Clones were sequenced by immunoSEQ multiplex PCR, and TCRdb holds only the in-frame ones, with some missing. The top ten hold roughly 3.5% of the sample, which has over 40,000 clones, around 80% seen once. Sequences were obtained from blood. Receptors were obtained from a person aged 40 to 49 with breast cancer.

The CDR3 protein is CATSRATSGKRTDTQYF. The CDR3 DNA sequence: TGTGCCACCAGCAGAGCTACTAGCGGAAAACGCACAGATACGCAGTATTTT. The chain links TRBV15 to TRBJ2-3; TRBD2 matches 8 bases. From germline, CDR1 is LNHNV and CDR2 YYDKDF (reference sequence). This CDR3 spans 17 amino acids. The junction had 7 bases not matched to a gene; V was cut back by 1 base and J by 1 base.

This clone was counted between two and nine times. This sequence joins TRBV10-3 and TRBJ2-5; 8 bases align to TRBD1. The V and J ends lost 5 bases and 5 bases, in that order; junction bases with no gene match: 7. The CDR3 contains 14 residues. The germline V gene has CDR1 ENHRY and CDR2 SYGVKD. DNA of the CDR3: TGTGCCATCAGTCGGACAGGGCATAGGGAGACCCAGTACTTC. This codes for CAISRTGHRETQYF.

This rearrangement joins TRBV19 to TRBJ2-3, with a weak D call TRBD2 (6 bases). Trimming cost V 7 bases and J 0 bases, with 14 bases left between them. This CDR3 is built from 15 residues. Germline CDR1 is LNHDA and CDR2 is SQIVND (reference sequence). The CDR3 DNA reads TGTGCCAGTAAACCCCGGCGGGACAGCACAGATACGCAGTATTTT. Its protein is CASKPRRDSTDTQYF.

This clone was recorded a few times. The rearrangement uses TRBV9 and TRBJ2-7; no clear D. This CDR3 has 13 amino acids. Germline CDR1 reads SGDLS; CDR2 reads YYNGEE. V was pared by 0 bases and J by 4 bases, with 8 bases between. The CDR3 sequence is CASSVGHDYEQYF. Here the CDR3 DNA reads TGTGCCAGCAGCGTAGGACACGATTACGAGCAGTACTTC.

The chain couples TRBV19 to TRBJ2-3; unclear D gene. Germline CDR1 LNHDA, CDR2 SQIVND (reference sequence). V lost 7 bases, J lost 0 bases, and 11 bases lay in between. CDR3 length: 14 amino acids. In DNA form, the CDR3 reads TGTGCCAGTAAAGAACAACTCAGCACAGATACGCAGTATTTT. Its translation: CASKEQLSTDTQYF.

This clone appeared a few times. The chain carries TRBV19 and TRBJ1-5, with D perhaps TRBD1 (5 bases). The CDR3 contains 13 residues. Trimming left V 5 bases short and J 4 bases short, with 9 bases between. Germline CDR1 is LNHDA and CDR2 is SQIVND (reference sequence). The DNA of the CDR3 is TGTGCCAGTAGTCCTGCAGGGAATCAGCCCCAGCATTTT. It codes for CASSPAGNQPQHF.

The V call is TRBV6-1, the J call TRBJ2-7; 9 nucleotides agree with TRBD1. With 6 bases clipped from V and 4 bases from J, the junction kept 10 bases outside the gene matches. The CDR3 has 15 residues. Germline V gene sequence: CDR1 MNHNS, CDR2 SASEGT. The CDR3 DNA is TGTGCCAGCAGGCGACAGGGGGAAGGGGCTTACGAGCAGTACTTC. Translation: CASRRQGEGAYEQYF.

This chain joins TRBV6-5 and TRBJ2-2; D unresolved. Germline V CDR1 and CDR2: MNHEY, SVGAGI. The CDR3 loop spans 16 amino acids. V was cut by 0 bases and J by 0 bases, with 8 bases left in between. The CDR3 protein is CASSYSFGSNTGELFF. The DNA for the CDR3 is TGTGCCAGCAGTTACTCTTTCGGGTCGAACACCGGGGAGCTGTTTTTT.

This sequence joins TRBV6-5 and TRBJ2-2, with D perhaps TRBD2 (6 bases). The germline V and J ends were trimmed by 8 bases and 6 bases, with 16 bases remaining between them. Germline CDR1 reads MNHEY; CDR2 reads SVGAGI. This CDR3 region has 14 residues. The CDR3 sequence is CASRDTSFSGELFF. In nucleotides, the CDR3 is TGTGCCAGCCGAGATACTAGCTTTTCCGGGGAGCTGTTTTTT.

This clone appeared a few times. This sequence joins TRBV7-9 and TRBJ1-1; D is undetermined. This CDR3 region has 14 residues. Germline V gene data show CDR1 as SEHNR and CDR2 as FQNEAQ (reference sequence). With 0 bases removed from V and 2 bases from J, the gap between germline ends came to 7 bases. This CDR3 is CASSLAGSNTEAFF. In DNA form, the CDR3 reads TGTGCCAGCAGCTTAGCAGGGAGTAACACTGAAGCTTTCTTT.

Points on this clone: The junction departs from the called germline gene at one end, perhaps through a read error. The chain uses TRBV7-8 and TRBJ2-4; D not certain. This CDR3 region has 15 residues. Germline CDR1 is SGHVS and CDR2 is FQNEAQ. The CDR3 reads CASSSWTAPKHIQYF. In nucleotides, the CDR3 is TGTGCCAGCAGCTCTTGGACCGCTCCCAAACACATTCAGTACTTC.

The rearrangement joins TRBV5-1 to TRBJ2-3, with 9 bases matching TRBD2. CDR1 is SGHRS, CDR2 YFSETQ, per germline. CDR3 length: 15 amino acids. The V gene end was trimmed by 6 bases and the J gene end by 1 base; junction bases not matched to a gene: 6. The DNA of the CDR3 is TGCGCCAGCACGAGCGGGAGGTTGGGCACAGATACGCAGTATTTT. This sequence encodes CASTSGRLGTDTQYF.

This chain connects TRBV20-1 to TRBJ2-3; D ambiguous. CDR3 length: 9 amino acids. The germline gives CDR1 DFQATT, CDR2 SNEGSKA (reference sequence). The V and J ends lost 8 bases and 5 bases respectively, with 5 bases between them. The CDR3 DNA sequence: TGCAGTCTCGGAGATACGCAGTATTTT. It is translated as CSLGDTQYF.

This clone has only a few counts. The rearrangement uses TRBV2 and TRBJ2-6; no firm D call. The V gene lost 4 bases and the J gene lost 0 bases, with 7 bases spanning the gap. The CDR3 sequence is 15 residues long. CDR1 and CDR2 from the germline V gene are SNHLY and FYNNEI. DNA for the CDR3: TGTGCCAGCAGTGCTCTCACCTCTGGGGCCAACGTCCTGACTTTC. Protein product: CASSALTSGANVLTF.

The rearrangement uses TRBV30 and TRBJ1-2; a possible D gene is TRBD1 (5 bases). In germline, CDR1 is GTSNPN, CDR2 SVGIG (reference sequence). The V gene lost 0 bases and the J gene lost 7 bases, with 15 bases spanning the gap. The CDR3 runs to 14 residues. In nucleotides, the CDR3 is TGTGCCTGGAGTGTCTTATTCAGGGAGGCTGGCTACACCTTC. It translates to CAWSVLFREAGYTF.

J is TRBJ2-5 and V is TRBV6-1; D remains unclear. Between the trimmed V and J ends, which lost 1 base and 7 bases, there was a span of 13 bases. Germline CDR1 is MNHNS and CDR2 is SASEGT. This CDR3 contains 14 residues. In DNA, the CDR3 is TGTGCCAGCAGTGAAGGAGTGGGGTTTGGGACCCAGTACTTC. This sequence encodes CASSEGVGFGTQYF.

V usage is TRBV11-2 and J usage is TRBJ2-1, with TRBD2 identical over 7 bases. The CDR3 has 12 amino acids. J lost 9 bases, V lost 4 bases, and 3 bases had no gene match. CDR1 SGHAT and CDR2 FQNNGV come from the germline V gene. This CDR3 is CASSSGRGEQFF. The CDR3 DNA reads TGTGCCAGCAGCTCAGGGAGGGGTGAGCAGTTCTTC. The whole variable domain, remainder taken from reference TRBV11-2 and TRBJ2-1, is EAGVAQSPRYKIIEKRQSVAFWCNPISGHATLYWYQQILGQGPKLLIQFQNNGVVDDSQLPKDRFSAERLKGVDSTLKIQPAKLEDSAVYLCASSSGRGEQFFGPGTRLTVL.

The chain combines TRBV4-2 with TRBJ1-1; D ambiguous. Germline V gene sequence: CDR1 LGHNA, CDR2 YNFKEQ. Between the trimmed V and J ends, which lost 4 bases and 1 base, there was a span of 10 bases. This CDR3 contains 14 residues. CDR3: CASSPKTKNTEAFF. The CDR3 nucleotides read TGTGCCAGCAGCCCTAAAACAAAGAACACTGAAGCTTTCTTT.

This chain links TRBV11-2 with TRBJ2-7; tentatively, D is TRBD2 (6 bases). CDR1 is SGHAT, CDR2 FQNNGV, per germline. Trimming shortened V by 2 bases and J by 4 bases, and 12 bases separated the two germline ends. The CDR3 sequence is 14 residues long. The CDR3 loop reads CASSLPGLEYEQYF. For the CDR3, the DNA is TGTGCCAGCAGCTTACCGGGACTTGAGTACGAGCAGTACTTC.

This sequence joins TRBV18 and TRBJ2-7; 8 positions agree with TRBD2. This CDR3 is built from 18 residues. Germline CDR1 reads KGHSH; CDR2 reads LQKENI. J lost 2 bases, V lost 6 bases, and 18 bases had no gene match. The CDR3 protein is CASSAGRSWTSRTYEQYF. CDR3 coding DNA: TGTGCCAGCTCCGCGGGGCGGTCGTGGACTAGCAGAACCTACGAGCAGTACTTC.